The 12 T cell receptor beta chains below were found in one sample sequenced in a study of T cells in Graves' hyperthyroidism and ophthalmopathy. RNA transcripts gave rise to amplified TCR beta CDR3 regions. HTBI primers were the set used in a first-round RT-PCR of the TCR CDR3. TCRdb redid the calling of the multiplex PCR reads with MiXCR, one entry per CDR3 protein. In the table there are roughly 300,000 distinct CDR3 sequences, 15% to 20% of which are singletons. The source material was blood. The receptors were gathered from a woman aged 45-60 years with Graves' hyperthyroidism.

For this clonotype: One base away lies a much larger clone, so this may be a sequencing read error. This chain uses TRBV10-3 with TRBJ2-5, with a weak D call TRBD2 (6 bases). The DNA end favors TRBJ2-1, so the J call may be wrong. CDR3 length: 13 residues. Germline V CDR1 and CDR2: ENHRY, SYGVKD. CDR3 sequence: CAISRGIQETQFF. The CDR3 nucleotides are TGTGCCATCAGCCGCGGGATCCAAGAGACCCAGTTCTTC.

The V and J genes are TRBV5-1 and TRBJ2-3; D may be TRBD2 (5 bases). Germline lookup yields CDR1 SGHRS and CDR2 YFSETQ. The V gene lost 0 bases and the J gene lost 0 bases, with 17 bases spanning the gap. This CDR3 has 18 amino acids. CDR3 bases: TGCGCCAGCAGCTTGGCGGGCAGCGGACCGTATAGCACAGATACGCAGTATTTT. Amino acid sequence: CASSLAGSGPYSTDTQYF.

Many counts were recorded for this clonotype. The V and J genes are TRBV15 and TRBJ2-7, with a weak D call TRBD2 (6 bases). CDR1 is LNHNV and CDR2 is YYDKDF in the germline V gene (reference sequence). The CDR3 consists of 15 residues. V shed 1 base and J shed 4 bases, with 14 bases lying between them. CDR3 sequence reads: CATSRGPSVGYEQYF. The CDR3 coding sequence is TGTGCCACCAGCAGAGGTCCTAGCGTAGGATACGAGCAGTACTTC.

This clonotype was counted between two and nine times. The J gene is TRBJ1-1, the V gene TRBV19; D is ambiguous. Germline V lookup: CDR1 LNHDA, CDR2 SQIVND (reference sequence). V lost 3 bases to trimming and J lost 3 bases, with 2 bases between them. The CDR3 has 11 amino acids. In DNA, the CDR3 is TGTGCCAGTAGTATTCACACTGAAGCTTTCTTT. Encoded protein: CASSIHTEAFF.

This clonotype has ten or more counts. The chain uses TRBV10-3 and TRBJ1-5; D perhaps matches TRBD1 (5 bases). V gave up 0 bases and J gave up 4 bases, with 10 bases separating them. Germline-derived CDR1 and CDR2 are ENHRY and SYGVKD. The CDR3 is made up of 15 amino acids. CDR3 nucleotides: TGTGCCATCAGTGAGTCCTCAGGGCCAAATCAGCCCCAGCATTTT. Translation: CAISESSGPNQPQHF.

This clonotype was observed many times. The chain combines TRBV11-2 with TRBJ2-5, with 8 bases matching TRBD2. The CDR3 contains 14 residues. The V gene end was trimmed by 5 bases and the J gene end by 4 bases; junction bases not matched to a gene: 6. In germline, CDR1 is SGHAT, CDR2 FQNNGV. The CDR3 loop is CASSRGAGAETQYF. The CDR3 DNA is TGTGCCAGCAGCCGCGGAGCGGGGGCAGAGACCCAGTACTTC. Variable domain in full (rest from reference TRBV11-2 and TRBJ2-5): EAGVAQSPRYKIIEKRQSVAFWCNPISGHATLYWYQQILGQGPKLLIQFQNNGVVDDSQLPKDRFSAERLKGVDSTLKIQPAKLEDSAVYLCASSRGAGAETQYFGPGTRLLVL.

V gene TRBV27 combines with J gene TRBJ1-4, with TRBD1 identical over 7 bases. This CDR3 region has 15 residues. In germline, CDR1 is MNHEY, CDR2 SMNVEV (reference sequence). V lost 6 bases to trimming and J lost 8 bases; unmatched junction nucleotides: 12. The CDR3 region is CASSPPRDSAEKLFF. The CDR3 bases are TGTGCCAGCAGCCCACCCCGGGACAGTGCCGAAAAACTGTTTTTT.

This clonotype has only one observation. This chain joins TRBV4-1 and TRBJ2-1; 10 nucleotides line up with TRBD2. CDR3 length: 18 residues. Trimming at V came to 1 base and at J to 6 bases, leaving 12 bases not matched to a gene. Germline values: CDR1 MGHRA, CDR2 YSYEKL. For the CDR3, the DNA is TGCGCCAGCAGCCAAGTAAATACTTGGACTAGCGGACTCAATGAGCAGTTCTTC. This translates into CASSQVNTWTSGLNEQFF.

This clonotype was recorded a few times. The chain combines TRBV12-3 or TRBV12-4 with TRBJ2-7, with D perhaps given as TRBD1 or TRBD2 (5 bases each). V was clipped by 1 base and J by 5 bases, with 18 bases between them. This CDR3 contains 16 residues. The CDR3 DNA follows: TGTGCCAGCAGTTTAGGCGCAGAAGGGTTGGGGGACGAGCAGTACTTC. Translated: CASSLGAEGLGDEQYF.

This clonotype was seen repeatedly, ten times or more. The V gene is TRBV20-1, the J gene TRBJ1-2; a possible D gene is TRBD1 (6 bases). Germline CDR1 and CDR2: DFQATT and SNEGSKA (reference sequence). V gave up 3 bases and J gave up 4 bases, with 12 bases separating them. The CDR3 runs to 13 residues. CDR3 region: CSASGGDSYGYTF. The CDR3 DNA reads as TGCAGTGCTAGTGGGGGCGACAGCTATGGCTACACCTTC.

The CDR3 is CASSLVRDSGSGTDTQYF. The CDR3 bases are TGTGCCAGCAGCTTAGTCCGGGACAGCGGTTCTGGCACAGATACGCAGTATTTT. The V call is TRBV7-9, the J call TRBJ2-3, with 7 bases identical to TRBD1. Germline V CDR1 and CDR2: SEHNR, FQNEAQ (reference sequence). The CDR3 runs 18 residues. V lost 1 base and J lost 1; bases outside the gene matches: 11.

This clonotype was seen at least ten times. This chain links TRBV12-3 or TRBV12-4 with TRBJ1-2; D is possibly TRBD1 (5 bases). The CDR3 loop spans 13 amino acids. Trimming shortened V by 3 bases and J by 5 bases, and 10 bases separated the two germline ends. Written as DNA, the CDR3 is TGTGCCAGCAGTTTGACAGCCTATTATGGCTACACCTTC. This translates into CASSLTAYYGYTF.